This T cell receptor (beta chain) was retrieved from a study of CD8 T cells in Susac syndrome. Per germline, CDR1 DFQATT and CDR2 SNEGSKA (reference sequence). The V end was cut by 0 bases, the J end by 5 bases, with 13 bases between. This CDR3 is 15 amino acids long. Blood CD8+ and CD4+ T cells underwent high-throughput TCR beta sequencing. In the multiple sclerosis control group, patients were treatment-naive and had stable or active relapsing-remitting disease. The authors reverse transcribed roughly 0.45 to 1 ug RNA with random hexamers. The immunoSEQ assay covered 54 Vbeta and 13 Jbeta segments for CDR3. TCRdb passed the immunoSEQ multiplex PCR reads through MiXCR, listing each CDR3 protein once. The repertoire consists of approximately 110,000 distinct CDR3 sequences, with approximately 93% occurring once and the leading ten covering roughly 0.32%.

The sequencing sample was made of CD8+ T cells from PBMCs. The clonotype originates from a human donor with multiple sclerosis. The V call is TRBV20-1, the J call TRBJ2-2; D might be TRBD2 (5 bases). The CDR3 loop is CSARDQPGGTGELFF. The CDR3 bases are TGCAGTGCTAGAGATCAACCCGGAGGAACCGGGGAGCTGTTTTTT.